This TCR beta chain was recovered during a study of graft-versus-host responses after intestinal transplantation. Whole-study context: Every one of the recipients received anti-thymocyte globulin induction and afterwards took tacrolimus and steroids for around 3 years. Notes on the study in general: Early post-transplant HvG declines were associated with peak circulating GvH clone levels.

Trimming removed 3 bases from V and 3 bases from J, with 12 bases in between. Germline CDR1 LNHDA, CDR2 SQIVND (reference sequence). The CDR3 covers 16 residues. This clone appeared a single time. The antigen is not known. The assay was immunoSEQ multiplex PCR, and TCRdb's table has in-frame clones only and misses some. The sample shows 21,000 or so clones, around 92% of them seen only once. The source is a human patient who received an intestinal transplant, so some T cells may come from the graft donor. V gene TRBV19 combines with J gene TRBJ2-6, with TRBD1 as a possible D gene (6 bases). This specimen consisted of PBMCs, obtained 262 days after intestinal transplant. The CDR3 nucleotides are TGTGCCAGTAGTATCCTTCAGGGGAGTGGGGCCAACGTCCTGACTTTC. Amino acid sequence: CASSILQGSGANVLTF.